Sequencing of this T cell receptor (beta chain) was carried out in a study of shared clonotypes between healthy human individuals. The deep-level immunoSEQ assay was used. Assay: immunoSEQ multiplex PCR; the TCRdb copy retains only in-frame clones and omits some. Of some 1,100,000 clones listed, 75% to 80% are singletons. Study results and limitations: The study found 4.5% to 6% of naive CD4 clonotypes shared across a few donors. Researchers found naive subsets generally carried larger estimated richness than memory subsets.

With respect to this clone: No antigen is known for it.

Germline CDR1 and CDR2: MDHEN and SYDVKM. Trimming pared 8 bases from V and 2 bases from J, leaving 16 bases between. CDR3 length: 14 residues. The receptor was isolated from a man aged 18 to 29 in good health. Some clones in this sample may be carry-over from other donors' samples. Sequencing used memory CD4+ T cells from PBMCs. Documented subset: CD45RA-negative fraction. The chain joins TRBV28 to TRBJ2-7; possibly TRBD1 or TRBD2 for D (5 bases each). CDR3 protein: CASYQMGVTYEQYF. The CDR3 coding sequence is TGTGCCAGCTATCAAATGGGGGTAACCTACGAGCAGTACTTC.